This T cell receptor beta chain was observed in a study of cytomegalovirus exposure and HLA in healthy donors. Study outcomes and limitations: The study put some 160 TCR beta chains on its list as cytomegalovirus-associated.

About this clone itself: Its antigen is as yet unknown.

The PCR employed 60 Vbeta primers together with 13 Jbeta primers. Here immunoSEQ multiplex PCR was the method, and the copy in TCRdb shows in-frame clones only, minus some. Its clone listing holds tens of thousands of clones. The germline gives CDR1 MDHEN, CDR2 SYDVKM. The CDR3 sequence is 15 residues long. With 5 bases removed from V and 2 bases from J, the gap between germline ends came to 10 bases. This receptor was taken from a human donor in good health. Sequencing was done on a sample of PBMCs. The chain couples TRBV28 to TRBJ2-6; a weak D match, TRBD2 (6 bases). In nucleotides, the CDR3 is TGTGCCAGCAGTCCCCGCGGGGCTGGGGCCAACGTCCTGACTTTC. It codes for CASSPRGAGANVLTF.